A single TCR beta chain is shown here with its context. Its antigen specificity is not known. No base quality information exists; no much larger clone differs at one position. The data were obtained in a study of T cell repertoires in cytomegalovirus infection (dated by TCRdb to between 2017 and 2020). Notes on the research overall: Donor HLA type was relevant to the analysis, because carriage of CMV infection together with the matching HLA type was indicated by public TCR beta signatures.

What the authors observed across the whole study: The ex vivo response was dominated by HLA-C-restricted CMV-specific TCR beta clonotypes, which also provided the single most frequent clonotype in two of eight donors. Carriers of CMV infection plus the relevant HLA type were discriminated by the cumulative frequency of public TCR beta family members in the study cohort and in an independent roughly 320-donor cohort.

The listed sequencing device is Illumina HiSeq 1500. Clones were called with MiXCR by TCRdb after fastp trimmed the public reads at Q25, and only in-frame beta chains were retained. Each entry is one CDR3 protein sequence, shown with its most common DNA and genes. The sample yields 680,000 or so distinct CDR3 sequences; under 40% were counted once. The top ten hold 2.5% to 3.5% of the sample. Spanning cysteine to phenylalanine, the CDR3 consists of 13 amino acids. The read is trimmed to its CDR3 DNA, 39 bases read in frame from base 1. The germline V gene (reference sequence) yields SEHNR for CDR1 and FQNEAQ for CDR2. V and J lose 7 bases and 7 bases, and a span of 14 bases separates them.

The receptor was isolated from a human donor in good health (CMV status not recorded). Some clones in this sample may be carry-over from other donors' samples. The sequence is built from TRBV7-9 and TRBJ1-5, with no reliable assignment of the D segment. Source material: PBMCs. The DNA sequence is TGTGCCAGCACCTCAGGTATCGGACAGCCCCAGCATTTT. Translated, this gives CASTSGIGQPQHF.